This record concerns one T cell receptor (beta chain) sequence. Its antigen is undetermined. The sample holds other DNA sequences that translate to the same CDR3. Every bit of the isolated RNA underwent reverse transcription, so sequencing read expressed TCRB transcripts. Measured with immunoSEQ multiplex PCR; TCRdb has only the in-frame clones, and not every one. The table records 900,000 or so clones, roughly 15% of them present only once. Germline lookup yields CDR1 MNHEY and CDR2 SMNVEV (reference sequence). This CDR3 contains 14 residues. J was trimmed by 1 base and V by 5 bases; bases with no gene match: 4. The data belong to a study of beta chain features in type 1 diabetes. Findings and limits, study-wide: VDJ junctions from patients with type 1 diabetes contained fewer insertions and more deletions. Highly expressing activated T cells could be over-counted with a cDNA template.

Sorting gave populations that all exceeded 98% purity. The TCR originated in a woman younger than 35 in good health. Sequenced sample: naive CD4+ T cells from blood. The chain couples TRBV27 to TRBJ1-1, with 7 bases lining up with TRBD1. The CDR3 protein is CASSTRTGNTEAFF. CDR3 bases: TGTGCCAGCAGTACCCGGACAGGGAACACTGAAGCTTTCTTT.